The rows below give T cell receptor beta chains drawn from one sample of a study of blood T cell repertoires in COVID-19. Only in-frame clones appear in the TCRdb table, and some are missing; sequencing was by immunoSEQ multiplex PCR. The sample shows around 260,000 clones, 90% of them seen only once. Source material: PBMCs or T cells enriched from blood (not recorded which). The receptors stem from a woman aged 30 to 39 who had recovered from COVID-19. The CDR3 runs from the conserved cysteine through the conserved F or W. Fields, in order: J gene, V gene, clone size, D gene, CDR3 protein, CDR3 DNA. The D gene is left open where the match is weak. Rows give clone size only sometimes, using once, few, many, or a class for an expanded clone.

TRBJ2-2	TRBV9	-	-	CASSVVEHGELFF	TGTGCCAGCAGCGTAGTTGAACACGGGGAGCTGTTTTTT
TRBJ1-1	TRBV25-1	-	TRBD1	CASSPRTGSDEAFF	TGTGCCAGCAGCCCTAGGACAGGGTCAGATGAAGCTTTCTTT
TRBJ2-1	TRBV4-3	-	-	CASSQAAVTLGEQFF	TGCGCCAGCAGCCAAGCAGCGGTTACGTTAGGTGAGCAGTTCTTC
TRBJ2-2	TRBV27	-	TRBD2	CASSFVTSGRWTGELFF	TGTGCCAGCAGTTTTGTGACTAGCGGGAGATGGACCGGGGAGCTGTTTTTT
TRBJ1-4	TRBV4-1	-	-	CASSQEQGQGNEKLFF	TGCGCCAGCAGCCAAGAACAAGGTCAGGGTAATGAAAAACTGTTTTTT
TRBJ2-2	TRBV27	-	-	CASSLGYSTGELFF	TGTGCCAGCAGTTTAGGATACAGTACCGGGGAGCTGTTTTTT
TRBJ1-2	TRBV19	-	-	CASSRILDSVNPGYTF	TGTGCCAGTAGTAGGATCCTGGACAGCGTCAATCCCGGCTACACCTTC
TRBJ2-1	TRBV9	-	TRBD2	CASSVELAGGSEQFF	TGTGCCAGCAGCGTAGAACTAGCGGGAGGTAGTGAGCAGTTCTTC
TRBJ2-7	TRBV6-2/TRBV6-3	-	TRBD1	CASSEGQGIDEQYF	TGTGCCAGCAGTGAGGGACAGGGCATCGACGAGCAGTACTTC
TRBJ2-2	TRBV19	-	-	CASKSRQGNTGELFF	TGTGCCAGTAAGAGCCGGCAGGGCAACACCGGGGAGCTGTTTTTT
TRBJ1-2	TRBV5-6	-	-	CASSPDSLYGYTF	TGTGCCAGCAGCCCGGATAGCTTATATGGCTACACCTTC
TRBJ2-5	TRBV18	few	-	CASSPIGQQETQYF	TGTGCCAGCTCCCCAATCGGACAGCAAGAGACCCAGTACTTC
TRBJ2-7	TRBV7-9	-	-	CASSSQRASWGQYF	TGTGCCAGCAGCTCACAGCGGGCCTCCTGGGGACAGTACTTC
TRBJ1-2	TRBV24-1	-	-	CATTRTKDYGYTF	TGTGCCACCACGAGGACAAAGGACTATGGCTACACCTTC
TRBJ2-1	TRBV7-9	-	TRBD2	CASSNTREGEQFF	TGTGCCAGCAGCAATACAAGGGAGGGTGAGCAGTTCTTC
TRBJ1-2	TRBV12-3/TRBV12-4	-	-	CASRATGIYGYTF	TGTGCCAGCAGGGCTACAGGGATCTATGGCTACACCTTC
TRBJ2-7	TRBV6-2/TRBV6-3	-	TRBD1	CASSYSQTGTYFSQYF	TGTGCCAGCAGTTACTCCCAGACAGGGACCTATTTCTCGCAGTACTTC
TRBJ2-1	TRBV30	-	TRBD2	CAWAPGASGSRYEQFF	TGTGCCTGGGCTCCCGGGGCTAGCGGGAGTAGGTATGAGCAGTTCTTC
TRBJ1-1	TRBV5-5	few	-	CASQRDTEAFF	TGTGCCAGTCAGAGGGACACTGAAGCTTTCTTT
TRBJ2-2	TRBV18	-	TRBD1	CASRNRLTGITGELFF	TGTGCCAGCCGTAACCGCCTGACAGGGATCACCGGGGAGCTGTTTTTT
TRBJ1-5	TRBV6-5	-	-	CASSRQANQPQHF	TGTGCCAGCAGTAGACAGGCTAATCAGCCCCAGCATTTT
TRBJ1-4	TRBV28	-	TRBD1	CASSFVTGYEKLFF	TGTGCCAGCAGTTTTGTGACAGGGTATGAAAAACTGTTTTTT
TRBJ2-7	TRBV27	-	-	CASSLLQGEQYF	TGTGCCAGCAGTTTGCTCCAGGGCGAGCAGTACTTC
TRBJ1-5	TRBV6-2/TRBV6-3	-	-	CASSYPWGQVSNQPQHF	TGTGCCAGCAGTTACCCCTGGGGGCAGGTGAGCAATCAGCCCCAGCATTTT
TRBJ2-5	TRBV5-4	-	TRBD2	CASSFTGGPQETQYF	TGTGCCAGCAGCTTCACGGGAGGCCCTCAAGAGACCCAGTACTTC
TRBJ2-1	TRBV11-2	-	-	CASSFSDPGSGNEQFF	TGTGCCAGCAGCTTCTCTGACCCCGGATCAGGCAATGAGCAGTTCTTC
TRBJ2-5	TRBV19	-	-	CASSMENPQETQYF	TGTGCCAGTAGTATGGAGAACCCCCAAGAGACCCAGTACTTC
TRBJ1-5	TRBV18	-	-	CASSRKRQENQPQHF	TGTGCCAGCTCACGGAAACGACAGGAAAATCAGCCCCAGCATTTT
TRBJ1-1	TRBV7-9	-	TRBD1	CASSSLTGVFVDTEAFF	TGTGCCAGCAGCTCATTGACAGGGGTATTTGTGGACACTGAAGCTTTCTTT
TRBJ2-1	TRBV5-4	-	-	CASSLVVGYGGPHNEQFF	TGTGCCAGCAGCTTGGTCGTGGGATACGGGGGGCCCCACAATGAGCAGTTCTTC
TRBJ2-5	TRBV3-1/TRBV3-2	-	TRBD2	CASMADTSGNGETQYF	TGTGCCAGCATGGCGGATACTAGCGGGAACGGAGAGACCCAGTACTTC
TRBJ1-1	TRBV10-1	-	TRBD1	CASSWDSLNTEAFF	TGCGCCAGCAGTTGGGACAGTTTGAACACTGAAGCTTTCTTT
TRBJ2-5	TRBV4-1	-	TRBD1	CASRETGGQETQYF	TGCGCCAGCAGAGAAACAGGGGGCCAAGAGACCCAGTACTTC
TRBJ2-3	TRBV5-1	-	TRBD2	CASSTQRLADSTDTQYF	TGCGCCAGCAGCACCCAACGACTAGCAGACAGCACAGATACGCAGTATTTT
TRBJ1-2	TRBV11-2	few	TRBD1	CASSSPGQGASGYTF	TGTGCCAGCAGCTCCCCGGGACAGGGGGCTTCTGGCTACACCTTC
TRBJ2-7	TRBV4-3	-	-	CASSQGTGYEQYF	TGCGCCAGCAGCCAGGGAACAGGGTACGAGCAGTACTTC
TRBJ1-2	TRBV5-1	-	TRBD1	CASSWEGGNYGYTF	TGCGCCAGCAGCTGGGAAGGGGGCAACTATGGCTACACCTTC
TRBJ2-2	TRBV5-1	-	TRBD1	CASRRQGTLGELFF	TGCGCCAGCAGAAGACAGGGGACTTTGGGGGAGCTGTTTTTT
TRBJ2-7	TRBV7-6	-	TRBD2	CASSFRASGTYEQYF	TGTGCCAGCAGCTTCAGGGCTAGCGGTACCTACGAGCAGTACTTC
TRBJ2-3	TRBV24-1	-	-	CATIADDTDTQYF	TGTGCCACCATAGCGGACGACACAGATACGCAGTATTTT
TRBJ1-5	TRBV7-2	-	-	CASSQGTAKVQPQHF	TGTGCCAGCAGCCAGGGCACAGCGAAGGTGCAGCCCCAGCATTTT
TRBJ2-1	TRBV29-1	-	TRBD2	CSVGLAGNQFF	TGCAGCGTTGGTCTAGCGGGAAATCAGTTCTTC
TRBJ2-3	TRBV24-1	-	TRBD1	CATSDARDRVGDTQYF	TGTGCCACCAGTGACGCCCGGGACAGGGTGGGAGATACGCAGTATTTT
TRBJ1-4	TRBV4-3	-	-	CASSQAKFARRANEKLFF	TGCGCCAGCAGCCAAGCCAAGTTCGCGAGAAGAGCTAATGAAAAACTGTTTTTT
TRBJ2-5	TRBV5-5	-	TRBD2	CASSLELAGGEKTQYF	TGTGCCAGCAGCTTGGAACTAGCGGGAGGGGAGAAGACCCAGTACTTC
TRBJ1-2	TRBV4-2	-	-	CASSQDREGGYTF	TGTGCCAGCAGCCAAGACAGGGAAGGTGGCTACACCTTC
TRBJ2-3	TRBV28	-	TRBD2	CASSLGLAGSADTQYF	TGTGCCAGCAGTTTGGGACTAGCGGGAAGTGCAGATACGCAGTATTTT
TRBJ2-1	TRBV29-1	-	TRBD2	CSVGQPRGLYNEQFF	TGCAGCGTTGGACAGCCTAGGGGACTATACAATGAGCAGTTCTTC
TRBJ2-7	TRBV18	-	-	CASSPRGSKPSSYEQYF	TGTGCCAGCTCACCACGAGGATCAAAGCCGAGCTCCTACGAGCAGTACTTC
TRBJ1-6	TRBV28	-	TRBD1	CASSILQGGLYSPLHF	TGTGCCAGCAGTATCTTACAGGGGGGATTGTATTCACCCCTCCACTTT
TRBJ1-2	TRBV6-5	-	-	CASSYSGGAGYGYTF	TGTGCCAGCAGTTACTCAGGAGGGGCTGGCTATGGCTACACCTTC
TRBJ1-1	TRBV19	-	-	CASSVRGTNTEAFF	TGTGCCAGTAGTGTCCGGGGAACTAACACTGAAGCTTTCTTT
TRBJ1-2	TRBV24-1	-	-	CATSAGFNYGYTF	TGTGCCACCAGCGCGGGGTTCAACTATGGCTACACCTTC
TRBJ1-1	TRBV4-2	-	-	CASSPSRGINTEAFF	TGTGCCAGCAGCCCCTCCAGGGGAATCAACACTGAAGCTTTCTTT
TRBJ2-5	TRBV3-1/TRBV3-2	-	-	CASSQGTGETQYF	TGTGCCAGCAGCCAAGGGACTGGGGAGACCCAGTACTTC
TRBJ1-1	TRBV4-1	-	-	CASSQERGGTEAFF	TGCGCCAGCAGCCAAGAAAGAGGGGGCACTGAAGCTTTCTTT
TRBJ1-5	TRBV19	once	-	CASSDRRGRGNQPQHF	TGTGCCAGTAGTGATCGGCGGGGAAGAGGCAATCAGCCCCAGCATTTT
TRBJ2-3	TRBV6-4	-	-	CASSVVAWDTQYF	TGTGCCAGCAGTGTTGTGGCATGGGATACGCAGTATTTT